This TCR beta chain originates from a study of cytomegalovirus exposure and HLA in healthy donors (dated by TCRdb to the late 2010s). In terms of the full investigation: According to an earlier analysis of 587 of the donors, 150 million to 200 million T cells yielded roughly 100 million unique TCR beta sequences and about 300 Gb of sequence data. An earlier analysis of some 600 of the donors applied high-throughput TCR beta sequencing to assess whether each TCR beta V gene segment acted as functional or pseudogenic. A separate validation cohort of about 110 different subjects was used in addition to the 666-subject first cohort. Five DR-DQ haplotypes were treated as single units for association and clustering because of strong linkage in the cohort. The study was designed to test whether signatures of past pathogen exposure could be identified by cataloging public T cell receptors. Every repertoire in the discovery cohort had been generated on one and the same sequencing platform. The number of donors typed differed by locus, with about 629-640 for A, B, C, DRB1 and DQB1, around 500 for DQA1, over 600 for DPA1, and approximately 470 for DPB1. A later genetic analysis took genome-wide SNP genotypes for about three fifths of the 666 donors and used that subset as a discovery cohort. The T cell repertoires of 550 to 850 subjects were profiled by immunosequencing and related to cytomegalovirus serostatus. Roughly 300 gigabases of sequencing data and 70 million to 100 million unique TCR sequences were included in an early release covering about 600 HLA-typed donors. High-throughput TCR immunosequencing, statistical association of individual TCRs with disease status, and machine learning were combined to predict cytomegalovirus infection status. HLA typing covered class I and class II loci at four-digit resolution. Donor age, sex, ethnicity and CMV serostatus were compiled alongside the repertoire data. The later analysis used no new phenotypic data to find candidate immune exposures, relying instead on TCR beta sequences and their occurrence across donors. On average, about 240,000 unique TCR beta nucleotide sequences were sequenced per donor among fewer than 500 genotyped donors of the cohort, with roughly 18% of those sequences being non-productive. Of the roughly 390 genotyped donors, around 81% fell in the genetic ancestry cluster associated with self-reported Caucasian donors. To study patterns of TCR occurrence, a later analysis re-analyzed previously published TCR beta repertoires from 600 to 750 donors and added high-resolution HLA genotyping. The investigation overall reported the following: For the cohort, immune exposure information was limited to CMV serostatus. Cytomegalovirus status was reported to be diagnosed by the classifier with high specificity and sensitivity in both the original and validation cohorts. According to the authors, the approach could potentially be generalized to other disease states and immunological phenotypes. When HLA alleles, especially DR and DQ, strongly co-occurred, TCR associations were difficult to assign to individual alleles. The 87-base-pair reads could not distinguish some IMGT-functional V segments, including TRBV6-2 and TRBV6-3, so those segments were excluded. A total of 150 or so TCR beta chains were listed by the study as associated with cytomegalovirus. In a later analysis, the rate of TCR association differed among HLA loci, with DRB1 alleles having the most associated TCRs and HLA-C alleles having the fewest. A later analysis associated 16,951 TCR beta sequences with specific HLA alleles at a false discovery rate of 0.05. A further reported finding was that TCR beta sequences accurately predicted the HLA-A and HLA-B alleles for most subjects in the first cohort. Several of the top co-occurrence clusters appeared to be linked to parvovirus B19, influenza, CMV and Epstein-Barr virus, according to a later analysis. In a later analysis, most CMV-associated TCR beta chains were found to appear HLA-restricted, with HLA associations seemingly driven largely by CMV exposure. Correlated functional status among segregating V segments might be attributable to linkage disequilibrium, but an unknown experimental factor could not be ruled out. In an earlier analysis of approximately 590 of the donors, most TCR beta V segments appeared in productive rearrangements about 87% or about 30% of the time, broadly matching IMGT annotations. Presence/absence analyses assumed roughly uniform sequencing depth across donors, an assumption that may not hold. Compared with the 666-donor mean, donors in an Asian-associated ancestry cluster had fewer N-insertions in productive TCRs, according to a later genetic analysis. An association between a missense DCLRE1C variant and V-gene and J-gene trimming of TCR beta chains was found in a later genetic analysis and replicated in an independent cohort. HLA typing was unavailable for some donors at each locus, so association tests used only the typed subset. A group of highly shared sequence variants was considered likely to be a technical artifact of the sequencing pipeline. A later analysis found that HLA-associated TCR beta chains were more clonally expanded and had lower generation probabilities than equally common non-associated chains. The earlier analysis of almost 600 of the donors excluded 15 to 20 rarely observed V segments, including chromosome 9 orphons, because counts were too low. Across donors, most TCR sequences were observed very rarely, whereas some public TCRs were present in many individuals. In vitro tests confirmed that three of the cytomegalovirus-associated TCR beta chains recognize cytomegalovirus antigens. The cohort was sequenced for TCR beta chains only, and without alpha or paired-chain data the features that could be detected were limited.

The cohort was made up of 666 healthy bone marrow donors. Cohort members were all nominally healthy when sampled, although unrecorded immune exposures were likely present. The donor tested CMV seronegative, placing the donor among the 352 seronegative members of the cohort. Every donor gave a peripheral blood sample, and the peripheral blood mononuclear cells from that sample were used for TCR beta sequencing. Genomic DNA was extracted from the blood cell samples with the Qiagen DNeasy Blood Extraction Kit. To note about this clone: Its cognate antigen has yet to be identified. One base away there is no much larger clone; base qualities are not given.

V is pruned by 3 bases and J by 8 bases, leaving 7 bases of the junction without a gene match. Its CDR3 holds 14 amino acids, cysteine through phenylalanine. Just CDR3 DNA is preserved here, 42 bases in frame from base 1. CDR1 is given as SGHRS and CDR2 as YFSETQ, both from the germline V gene. The library was made by the immunoSEQ multiplex PCR assay. For the multiplex PCR, a mixture combining 60 forward primers for TCR Vbeta segments and 13 reverse primers for TCR Jbeta segments was used. The CDR3 region of rearranged TCR beta genes was amplified from genomic DNA with a multiplex PCR assay. Amplified TCR beta libraries were sequenced as 87-base-pair reads on the Illumina HiSeq System. In the original analysis: Across the 700 or so repertoires, a later analysis counted 80 million or so unique TCR beta chains, about 10 million of which were shared by at least two donors. Raw reads were error-corrected and collapsed into unique sequences by a nearest-neighbor algorithm in which closely related sequences were merged to remove PCR and sequencing errors. To assign V, D and J gene segments, CDR3 sequences were aligned to IMGT reference sequences. For a sequence to be retained, a match of at least six nucleotides to both a V gene segment and a J gene segment was required. A rearrangement counted as productive if the CDR3 had no stop codons and remained in frame with V and J, and every other rearrangement counted as non-productive. CDR3 was defined by IMGT convention, running from the second conserved V-encoded cysteine to the conserved J-encoded phenylalanine. The earlier analysis of some 580 of the donors excluded any sequence lacking an unambiguous match to a single V gene segment. In an earlier analysis of approximately 590 of the donors, V segments were called functional above 56.7% productive rearrangements and were called segregating when the between-donor standard deviation exceeded 5%. To diagnose cytomegalovirus status from the catalog of TCR beta chain sequences, a statistical classification framework was built. In a later analysis, V and J genes were assigned by comparing TCR nucleotide sequences against IMGT/GENE-DB human TR gene sequences. A later analysis assigned CDR3 sequences and most-parsimonious VDJ recombination scenarios with the TCRdist pipeline. In a later analysis, every TCR beta chain was defined by the combination of its CDR3 amino acid sequence and its V-gene family, and reads without a unique V-gene family were dropped. To address suspected cross-contamination and a sequencing artifact, a later analysis removed a few hundred highly shared, low-generation-probability nucleotide sequences. A later analysis calculated a clonal expansion index for each public chain from normalized within-repertoire ranks of inferred template counts. Generation probabilities in a later analysis came from a VDJ recombination model fitted to out-of-frame rearrangements, and those results were checked against IGoR. In a later analysis, hypergeometric tests were used to score TCR-TCR, TCR-HLA and TCR-CMV co-occurrence, with a repertoire-size bias correction applied to TCR pairs. To estimate false discovery rates, a later analysis permuted the HLA or CMV assignments 20 times. A later analysis grouped co-occurring TCRs with DBSCAN, adding TCRdist sequence similarity when clustering within HLA-allele-positive subsets. Repertoires with fewer than 30,000 or more than 120,000 public chains were left out of co-occurrence clustering, as were about five repertoires with anomalous nucleotide sharing. TCRdb took over this immuneACCESS table, retaining in-frame rearrangements with V and J assigned. Such tables are incomplete; in checked studies, under half of the missing clones stem from an unresolved V gene, and the remainder is unexplained. V and J calls and clone size are copied from that table; D and trimming were computed from the DNA. Across this sample there are under 80,000 clones, with approximately 75% seen only once. Of the sample, roughly 7.1% falls within the top ten clones.

The receptor chain draws on TRBV5-1 and TRBJ1-4; TRBD1 agrees with 7 junctional bases. Sequencing was carried out using PBMCs. The sequence came from a woman in her thirties or forties in good health and CMV-seronegative. For the CDR3, the sequence is CASSWTGDREKLFF. The DNA sequence is given as TGCGCCAGCAGCTGGACAGGTGACCGAGAAAAACTGTTTTTT.